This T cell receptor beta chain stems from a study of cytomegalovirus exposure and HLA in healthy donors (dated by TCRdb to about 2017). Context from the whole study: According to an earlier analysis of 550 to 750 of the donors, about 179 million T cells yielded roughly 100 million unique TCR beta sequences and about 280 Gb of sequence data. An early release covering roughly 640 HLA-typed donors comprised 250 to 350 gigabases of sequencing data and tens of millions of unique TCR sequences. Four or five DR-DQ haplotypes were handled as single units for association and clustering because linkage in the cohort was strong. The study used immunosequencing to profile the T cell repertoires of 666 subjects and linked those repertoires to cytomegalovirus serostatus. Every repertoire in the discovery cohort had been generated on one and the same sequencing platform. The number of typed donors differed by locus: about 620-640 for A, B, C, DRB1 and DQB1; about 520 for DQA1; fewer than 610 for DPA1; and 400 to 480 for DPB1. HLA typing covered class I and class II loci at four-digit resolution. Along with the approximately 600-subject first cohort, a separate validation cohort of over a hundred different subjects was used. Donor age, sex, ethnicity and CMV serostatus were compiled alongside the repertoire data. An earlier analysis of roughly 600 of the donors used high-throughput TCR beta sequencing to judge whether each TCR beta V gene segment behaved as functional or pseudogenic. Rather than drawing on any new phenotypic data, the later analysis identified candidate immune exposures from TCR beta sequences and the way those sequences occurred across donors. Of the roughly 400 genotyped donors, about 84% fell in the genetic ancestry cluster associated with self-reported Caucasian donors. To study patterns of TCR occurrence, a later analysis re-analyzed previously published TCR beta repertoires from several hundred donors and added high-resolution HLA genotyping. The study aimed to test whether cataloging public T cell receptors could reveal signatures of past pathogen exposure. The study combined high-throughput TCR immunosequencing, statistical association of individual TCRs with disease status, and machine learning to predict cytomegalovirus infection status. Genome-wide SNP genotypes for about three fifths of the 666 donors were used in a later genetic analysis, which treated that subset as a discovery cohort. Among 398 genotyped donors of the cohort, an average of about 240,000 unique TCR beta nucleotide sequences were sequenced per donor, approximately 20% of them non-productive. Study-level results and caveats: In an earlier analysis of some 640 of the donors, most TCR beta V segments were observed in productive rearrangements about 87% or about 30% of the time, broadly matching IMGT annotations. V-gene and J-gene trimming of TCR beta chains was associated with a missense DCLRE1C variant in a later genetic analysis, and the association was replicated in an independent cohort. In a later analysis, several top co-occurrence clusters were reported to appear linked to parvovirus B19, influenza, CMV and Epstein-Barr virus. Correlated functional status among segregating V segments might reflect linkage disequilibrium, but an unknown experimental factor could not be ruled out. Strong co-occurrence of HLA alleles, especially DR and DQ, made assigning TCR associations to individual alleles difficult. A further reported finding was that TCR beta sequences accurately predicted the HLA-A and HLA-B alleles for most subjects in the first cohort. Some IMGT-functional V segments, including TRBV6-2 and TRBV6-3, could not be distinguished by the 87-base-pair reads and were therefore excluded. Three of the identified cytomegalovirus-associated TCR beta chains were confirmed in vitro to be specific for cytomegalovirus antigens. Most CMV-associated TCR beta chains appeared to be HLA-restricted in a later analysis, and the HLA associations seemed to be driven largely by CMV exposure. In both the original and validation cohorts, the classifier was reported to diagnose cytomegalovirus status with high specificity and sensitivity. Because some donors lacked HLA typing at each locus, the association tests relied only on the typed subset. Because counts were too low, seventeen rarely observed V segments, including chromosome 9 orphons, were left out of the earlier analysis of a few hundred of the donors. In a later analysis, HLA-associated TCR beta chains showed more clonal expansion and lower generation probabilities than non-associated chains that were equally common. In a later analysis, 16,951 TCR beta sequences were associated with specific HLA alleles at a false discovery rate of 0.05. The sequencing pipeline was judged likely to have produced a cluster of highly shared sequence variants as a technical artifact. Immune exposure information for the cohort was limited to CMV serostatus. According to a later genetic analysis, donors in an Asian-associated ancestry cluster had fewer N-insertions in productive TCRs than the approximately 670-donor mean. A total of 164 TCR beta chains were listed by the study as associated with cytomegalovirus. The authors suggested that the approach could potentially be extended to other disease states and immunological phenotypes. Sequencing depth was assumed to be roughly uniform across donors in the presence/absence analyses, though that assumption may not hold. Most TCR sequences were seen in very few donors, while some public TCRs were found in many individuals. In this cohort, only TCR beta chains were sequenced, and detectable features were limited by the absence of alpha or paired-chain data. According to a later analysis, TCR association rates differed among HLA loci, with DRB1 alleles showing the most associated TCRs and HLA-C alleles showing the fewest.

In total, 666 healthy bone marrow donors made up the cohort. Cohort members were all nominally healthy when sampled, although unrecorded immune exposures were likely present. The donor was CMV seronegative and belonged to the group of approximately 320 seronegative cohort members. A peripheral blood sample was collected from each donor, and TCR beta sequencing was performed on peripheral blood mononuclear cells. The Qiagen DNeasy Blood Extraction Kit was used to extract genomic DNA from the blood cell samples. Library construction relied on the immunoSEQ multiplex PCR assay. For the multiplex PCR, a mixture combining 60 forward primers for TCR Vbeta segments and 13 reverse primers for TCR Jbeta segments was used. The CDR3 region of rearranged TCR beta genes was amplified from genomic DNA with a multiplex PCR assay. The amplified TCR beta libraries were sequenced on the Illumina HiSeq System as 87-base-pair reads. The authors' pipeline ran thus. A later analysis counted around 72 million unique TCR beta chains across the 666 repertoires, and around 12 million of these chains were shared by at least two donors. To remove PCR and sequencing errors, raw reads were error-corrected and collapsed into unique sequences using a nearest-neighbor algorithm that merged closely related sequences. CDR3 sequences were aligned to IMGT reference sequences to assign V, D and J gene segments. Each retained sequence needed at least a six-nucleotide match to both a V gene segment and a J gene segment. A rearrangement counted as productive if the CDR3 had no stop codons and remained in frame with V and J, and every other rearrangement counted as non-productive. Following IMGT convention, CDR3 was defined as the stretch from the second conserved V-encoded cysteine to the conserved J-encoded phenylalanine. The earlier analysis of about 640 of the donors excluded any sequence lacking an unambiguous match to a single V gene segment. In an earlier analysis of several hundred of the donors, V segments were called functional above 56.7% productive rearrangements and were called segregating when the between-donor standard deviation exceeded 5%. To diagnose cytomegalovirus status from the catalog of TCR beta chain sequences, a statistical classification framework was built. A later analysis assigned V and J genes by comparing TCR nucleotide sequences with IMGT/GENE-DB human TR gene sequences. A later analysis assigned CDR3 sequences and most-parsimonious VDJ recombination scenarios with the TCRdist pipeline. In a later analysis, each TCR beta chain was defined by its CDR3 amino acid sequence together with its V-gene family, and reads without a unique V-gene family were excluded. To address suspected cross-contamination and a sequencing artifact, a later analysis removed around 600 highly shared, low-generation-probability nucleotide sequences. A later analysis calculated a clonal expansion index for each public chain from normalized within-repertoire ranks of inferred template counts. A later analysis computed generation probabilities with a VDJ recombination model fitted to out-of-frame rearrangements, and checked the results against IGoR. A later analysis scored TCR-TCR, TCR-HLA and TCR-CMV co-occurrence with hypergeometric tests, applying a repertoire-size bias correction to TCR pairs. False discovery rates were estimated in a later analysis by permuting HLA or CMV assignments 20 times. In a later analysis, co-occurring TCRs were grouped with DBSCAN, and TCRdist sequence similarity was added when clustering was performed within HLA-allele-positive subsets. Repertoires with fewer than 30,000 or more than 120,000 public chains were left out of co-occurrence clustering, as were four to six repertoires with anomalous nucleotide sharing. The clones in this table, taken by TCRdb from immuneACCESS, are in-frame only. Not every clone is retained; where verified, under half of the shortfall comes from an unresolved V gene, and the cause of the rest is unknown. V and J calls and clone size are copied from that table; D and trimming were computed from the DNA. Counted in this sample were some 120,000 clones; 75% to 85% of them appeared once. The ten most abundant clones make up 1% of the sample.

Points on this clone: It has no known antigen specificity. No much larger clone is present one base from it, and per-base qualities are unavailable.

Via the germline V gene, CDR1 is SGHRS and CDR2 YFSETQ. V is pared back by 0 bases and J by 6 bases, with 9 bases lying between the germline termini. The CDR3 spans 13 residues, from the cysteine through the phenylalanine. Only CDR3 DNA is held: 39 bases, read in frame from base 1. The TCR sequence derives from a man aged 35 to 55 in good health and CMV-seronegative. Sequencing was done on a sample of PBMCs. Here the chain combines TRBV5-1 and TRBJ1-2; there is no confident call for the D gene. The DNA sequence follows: TGCGCCAGCAGCTTGGCCCCGCTAAATGGCTACACCTTC. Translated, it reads CASSLAPLNGYTF.